What follows are 12 T cell receptor beta chains derived from one specimen sequenced in a study of blood T cell repertoires in COVID-19. TCRdb's table, derived via immunoSEQ multiplex PCR, lists solely in-frame clones and lacks some. The sample contains about 490,000 clones, 75% to 90% of which appear only once. What was sequenced was peripheral blood. The receptor source for this set is a human donor in a cohort sampled during active COVID-19.

J is TRBJ2-2 and V is TRBV24-1; 10 nucleotides line up with TRBD2. V lost 4 bases to trimming and J lost 5 bases; unmatched junction nucleotides: 3. Germline values: CDR1 KGHDR, CDR2 SFDVKD. The CDR3 totals 15 residues. Here the CDR3 DNA reads TGTGCCACCAGTGACCCAGCGGGAGGGACCGGGGAGCTGTTTTTT. Its protein product is CATSDPAGGTGELFF.

The chain is built from TRBV7-2 and TRBJ2-7; D possibly corresponds to TRBD2 (5 bases). V lost 0 bases to trimming and J lost 2 bases, with 11 bases between them. Germline CDR1 is SGHTA and CDR2 is FQGNSA. The CDR3 extends over 15 amino acids. The CDR3 sequence is CASSLASADAYEQYF. CDR3 sequence (DNA): TGTGCCAGCAGCTTAGCATCAGCGGATGCCTACGAGCAGTACTTC.

The V gene is TRBV30, the J gene TRBJ1-4, with TRBD1 as a possible D gene (5 bases). The ends were cut back, 7 bases at V and 0 bases at J, with 9 bases in the middle. The V gene's germline CDR1 is GTSNPN and CDR2 SVGIG (reference sequence). This CDR3 has 13 amino acids. The CDR3 is CASDSTTNEKLFF. CDR3 nucleotides: TGTGCCTCAGACAGCACAACTAATGAAAAACTGTTTTTT.

The J gene is TRBJ2-1, the V gene TRBV6-2 or TRBV6-3; the D gene is possibly TRBD2 (6 bases). The CDR3 consists of 16 residues. V dropped 0 bases and J dropped 2 bases, with 11 bases sitting between them. Germline V lookup: CDR1 MNHEY, CDR2 SVGEGT. The CDR3 DNA sequence: TGTGCCAGCAGTTACTCTAATAGCGGAACCTACAATGAGCAGTTCTTC. Protein sequence: CASSYSNSGTYNEQFF.

The gene calls are TRBV5-1 and TRBJ2-5; 10 positions agree with TRBD2. The V gene's germline CDR1 is SGHRS and CDR2 YFSETQ. This CDR3 is built from 13 residues. The V and J ends lost 4 bases and 5 bases, in that order; junction bases with no gene match: 2. The CDR3 nucleotides read TGCGCCAGCAGCCTAGCGGGAGTGGAGACCCAGTACTTC. Translation gives CASSLAGVETQYF.

This chain links TRBV7-2 with TRBJ1-5; perhaps TRBD1 as D (6 bases). The V end was cut by 1 base, the J end by 7 bases, with 17 bases between. The CDR3 consists of 16 residues. Per the germline V gene, CDR1 is SGHTA and CDR2 is FQGNSA. Here the CDR3 reads CASSLGMPGVWQPQHF. In DNA form, the CDR3 reads TGTGCCAGCAGCTTAGGTATGCCAGGGGTATGGCAGCCCCAGCATTTT. Full variable domain (outside the CDR3, taken from reference TRBV7-2 and TRBJ1-5): GAGVSQSPSNKVTEKGKDVELRCDPISGHTALYWYRQSLGQGLEFLIYFQGNSAPDKSGLPSDRFSAERTGGSVSTLTIQRTQQEDSAVYLCASSLGMPGVWQPQHFGDGTRLSIL.

The V and J genes are TRBV6-5 and TRBJ1-6; weak D call: TRBD1 (6 bases). From germline, CDR1 is MNHEY and CDR2 SVGAGI. Trimming removed 10 bases from V and 7 bases from J, with 14 bases in between. The CDR3 length is 13 residues. CDR3 sequence: CATLGGANSPLHF. DNA for the CDR3: TGTGCCACTTTAGGGGGGGCCAATTCACCCCTCCACTTT.

V usage is TRBV29-1 and J usage is TRBJ2-7; perhaps TRBD2 as D (5 bases). Germline assignment: CDR1 SQVTM and CDR2 ANQGSEA. Trimming cost V 6 bases and J 6 bases, with 12 bases left between them. The CDR3 extends over 11 amino acids. The CDR3 DNA is TGCAGCGTGCAATTTCGGGGCGAGCAGTACTTC. Its protein is CSVQFRGEQYF.

The V and J genes are TRBV5-6 and TRBJ2-5; 9 nucleotides match TRBD1. Trimming removed 6 bases from V and 7 bases from J; junction bases left unmatched: 7. This CDR3 spans 13 amino acids. Germline CDR1 reads SGHDT; CDR2 reads YYEEEE. CDR3 amino acids: CASKWDRVATQYF. The CDR3 region has the DNA TGTGCCAGCAAATGGGACAGGGTGGCGACCCAGTACTTC. The full variable domain, rest sourced from reference TRBV5-6 and TRBJ2-5, is DAGVTQSPTHLIKTRGQQVTLRCSPKSGHDTVSWYQQALGQGPQFIFQYYEEEERQRGNFPDRFSGHQFPNYSSELNVNALLLGDSALYLCASKWDRVATQYFGPGTRLLVL.

The chain has TRBV6-5 and TRBJ2-1; the D is unclear. This CDR3 has 15 amino acids. V was shortened by 7 bases and J by 3 bases, with 16 bases between the two germline ends. CDR1 MNHEY and CDR2 SVGAGI come from the germline V gene. The CDR3 spells CASTSTRRFYNEQFF. The CDR3 nucleotides are TGTGCCAGCACCTCGACTCGGCGATTCTACAATGAGCAGTTCTTC.

CDR3 DNA sequence: TGTGCCGCGGGGCGCGGAACTGAAGCTTTCTTT. Encoded protein: CAAGRGTEAFF. V and J are TRBV5-5 and TRBJ1-1; TRBD1 is a possible D gene (5 bases). Trimming took 10 bases from V and 5 from J, leaving 12 bases between them. CDR3 length: 11 residues. The germline CDR1 and CDR2 sequences are SGHKS and YYEKEE (reference sequence).

The genes are TRBV9 and TRBJ2-7, with 8 bases fitting TRBD2. The V segment lost 1 base and the J segment 3 bases; nucleotides outside the gene matches: 3. CDR1 SGDLS and CDR2 YYNGEE come from the germline V gene. This CDR3 contains 14 residues. The CDR3 DNA sequence: TGTGCCAGCAGCGTACTAGCGGGTGGCTACGAGCAGTACTTC. Translation gives CASSVLAGGYEQYF. Using reference TRBV9 and TRBJ2-7 for the parts outside the CDR3, the full variable domain is DSGVTQTPKHLITATGQRVTLRCSPRSGDLSVYWYQQSLDQGLQFLIQYYNGEERAKGNILERFSAQQFPDLHSELNLSSLELGDSALYFCASSVLAGGYEQYFGPGTRLTVT.